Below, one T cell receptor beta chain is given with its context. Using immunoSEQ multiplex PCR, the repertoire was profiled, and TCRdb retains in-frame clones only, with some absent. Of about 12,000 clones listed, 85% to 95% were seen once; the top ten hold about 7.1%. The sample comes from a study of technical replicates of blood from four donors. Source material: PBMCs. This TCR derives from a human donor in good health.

The CDR3 is CASSLTSVDSGELFF. CDR3 DNA: TGTGCCAGCAGCCTTACTAGCGTAGACTCCGGGGAGCTGTTTTTT. This sequence joins TRBV7-9 and TRBJ2-2; 7 bases fit TRBD2. The ends lost 5 bases at V and 6 bases at J; junction bases unmatched: 9. The CDR3 contains 15 residues. Germline CDR1 reads SEHNR; CDR2 reads FQNEAQ (reference sequence).